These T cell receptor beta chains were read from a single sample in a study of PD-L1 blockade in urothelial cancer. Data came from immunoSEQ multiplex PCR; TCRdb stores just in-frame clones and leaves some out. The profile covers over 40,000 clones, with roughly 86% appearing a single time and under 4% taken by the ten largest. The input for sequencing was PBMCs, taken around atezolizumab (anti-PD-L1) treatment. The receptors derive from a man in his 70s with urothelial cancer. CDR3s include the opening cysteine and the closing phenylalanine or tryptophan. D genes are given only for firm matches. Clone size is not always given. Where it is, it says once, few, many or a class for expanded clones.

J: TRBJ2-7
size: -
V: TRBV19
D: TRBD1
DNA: TGTGCCAGTAGTTCCATGCCCCGGGACAGAGCCTACGAGCAGTACTTC
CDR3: CASSSMPRDRAYEQYF

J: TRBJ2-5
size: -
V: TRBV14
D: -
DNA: TGTGCCAGCAGCCAATTCGGCAGCGGACAAGAGACCCAGTACTTC
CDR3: CASSQFGSGQETQYF

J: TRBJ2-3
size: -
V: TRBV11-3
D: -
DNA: TGTGCCAGCAGCTTACTGGCAACAGATACGCAGTATTTT
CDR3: CASSLLATDTQYF

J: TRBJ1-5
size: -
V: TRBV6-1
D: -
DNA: TGTGCCAGCAGTTATCCTTTACAGCCCCAGCATTTT
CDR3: CASSYPLQPQHF

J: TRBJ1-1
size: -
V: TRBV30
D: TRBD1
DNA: TGTGCCTGGAGCCCTGACCGAAGGGGGCCCACTTTCTTT
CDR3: CAWSPDRRGPTFF

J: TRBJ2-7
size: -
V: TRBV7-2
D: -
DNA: TGTGCCAGCAGCTTGCAGGCAGGGTCCAGGAACGAGCAGTACTTC
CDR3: CASSLQAGSRNEQYF

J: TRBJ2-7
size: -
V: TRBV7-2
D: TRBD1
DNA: TGTGCCAGCAGCCCGAGGACAGGGGGCGTTTACGAGCAGTACTTC
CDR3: CASSPRTGGVYEQYF

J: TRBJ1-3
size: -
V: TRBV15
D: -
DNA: TGTGCCACCAGCAGAGACGGGGGAGCTGGAAACACCATATATTTT
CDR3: CATSRDGGAGNTIYF

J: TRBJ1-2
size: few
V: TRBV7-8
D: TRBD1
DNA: TGTGCCAGCAGCTTAAACTTACAGGGGCGGGATGGCTACACCTTC
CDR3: CASSLNLQGRDGYTF

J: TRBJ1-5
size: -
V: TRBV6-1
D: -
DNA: TGTGCCAGCAGTGAAAGCGGGTTTAGCAATCAGCCCCAGCATTTT
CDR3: CASSESGFSNQPQHF

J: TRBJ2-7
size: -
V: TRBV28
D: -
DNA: TGTGCCAGTCTAGGTAACGGGAGAAGCTACGAGCAGTACTTC
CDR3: CASLGNGRSYEQYF

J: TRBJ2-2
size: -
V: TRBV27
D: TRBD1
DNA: TGTGCCAGCGGGGGGACAGGGACCGGGGAGCTGTTTTTT
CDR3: CASGGTGTGELFF

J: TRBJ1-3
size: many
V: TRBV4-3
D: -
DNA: TGCGCCAGCAGCCAAGATTTGGCGAGGAGATTCTCTGGAAACACCATATATTTT
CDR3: CASSQDLARRFSGNTIYF

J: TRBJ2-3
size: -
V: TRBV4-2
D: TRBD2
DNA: TGTGCCAGCAGCCAAGATCTGGGCGGGGGTACCCAGGGCCGTACTTCGCAGTATTTT
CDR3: CASSQDLGGGTQGRTSQYF

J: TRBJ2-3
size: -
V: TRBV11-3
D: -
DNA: TGTGCCAGCAGCTTAAGGAGTAGCACAGATACGCAGTATTTT
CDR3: CASSLRSSTDTQYF

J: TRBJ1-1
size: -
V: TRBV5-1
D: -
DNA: TGCGCGAGCGGGCTTGGACATGAGGGGGGGAGCACTGAAGCTTTCTTT
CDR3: CASGLGHEGGSTEAFF

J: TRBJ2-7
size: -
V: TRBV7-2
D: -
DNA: TGTGCCAGCAGCTTATTGTCAGGGAGGTCCTACGAGCAGTACTTC
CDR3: CASSLLSGRSYEQYF

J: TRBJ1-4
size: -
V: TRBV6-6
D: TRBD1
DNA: TGTGCCAGCACTCTCGGACAGGGTACTGAAAAACTGTTTTTT
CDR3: CASTLGQGTEKLFF

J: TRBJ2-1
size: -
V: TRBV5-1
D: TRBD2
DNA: TGCGCCAGCAGCTTGCCCCGGGACTACTACAATGAGCAGTTCTTC
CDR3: CASSLPRDYYNEQFF

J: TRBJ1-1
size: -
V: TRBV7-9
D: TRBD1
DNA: TGTGCCAGCAGCAGAAGACAGGGCCAGGATGAAGCTTTCTTT
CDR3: CASSRRQGQDEAFF

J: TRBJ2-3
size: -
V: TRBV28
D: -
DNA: TGTGCCAGCAGCCCCCTTTCCTCGGGTACGCAGTATTTT
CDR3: CASSPLSSGTQYF

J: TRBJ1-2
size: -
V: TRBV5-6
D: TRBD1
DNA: TGTGCCAGCAGCTCACTCGGGGGACAGTCTAACTATGGCTACACCTTC
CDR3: CASSSLGGQSNYGYTF

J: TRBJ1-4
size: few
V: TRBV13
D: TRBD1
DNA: TGTGCCAGCAGCCCGCTGACAGGGGGAAATGAAAAACTGTTTTTT
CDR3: CASSPLTGGNEKLFF

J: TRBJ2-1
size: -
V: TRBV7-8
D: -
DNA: TGTGCCAGCAGCTTAGATGATCGGGATGAGCAGTTCTTC
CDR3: CASSLDDRDEQFF

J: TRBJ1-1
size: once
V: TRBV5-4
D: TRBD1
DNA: TGTGCCAGCAGCTTATCCTTAGACAGGGTTGCCACTGAAGCTTTCTTT
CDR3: CASSLSLDRVATEAFF

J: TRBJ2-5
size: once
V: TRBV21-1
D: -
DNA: TGTGCCAGCAGGGCAGTAGTAGTAGGGACACTCACTTGCCAAGAGACCCAGTACTTC
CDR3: CASRAVVVGTLTCQETQYF

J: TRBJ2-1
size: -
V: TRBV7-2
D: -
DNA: TGTGCCAGCAGATTAGCATACGGGTCCTACAATGAGCAGTTCTTC
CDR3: CASRLAYGSYNEQFF

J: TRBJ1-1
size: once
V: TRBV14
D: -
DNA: TGTGCCAGCAGCCAAGAAATGGCCACTGAAGCTTTCTTT
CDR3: CASSQEMATEAFF

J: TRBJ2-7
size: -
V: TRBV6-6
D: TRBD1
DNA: TGTGCCAGCAGCGGGCCCGGACAGGGCTACGAGCAGTACTTC
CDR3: CASSGPGQGYEQYF

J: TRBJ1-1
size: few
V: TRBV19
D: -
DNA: TGTGCCAGTAGTAATAGCCCCACTGAAGCTTTCTTT
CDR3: CASSNSPTEAFF

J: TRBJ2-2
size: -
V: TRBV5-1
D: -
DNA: TGCGCCAGCAGCTTCAGGGTCCCGAACACCGGGGAGCTGTTTTTT
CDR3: CASSFRVPNTGELFF

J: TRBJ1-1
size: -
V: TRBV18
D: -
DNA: TGTGCCAGCTCACCAAGGCAGGGGAGCAGTGAAGCTTTCTTT
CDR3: CASSPRQGSSEAFF

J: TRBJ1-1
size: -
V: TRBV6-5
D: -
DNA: TGTGCCAGCAGGCGACAGAGCTTTGAAGCTTTCTTT
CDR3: CASRRQSFEAFF

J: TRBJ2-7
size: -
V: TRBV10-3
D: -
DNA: TGTGCCATCGCGAGCGGAGGGAAGACCTACGAGCAGTACTTC
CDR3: CAIASGGKTYEQYF

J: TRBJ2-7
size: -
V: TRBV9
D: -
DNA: TGTGCCAGCAGCGGGGGACAAGGAGGAGCCTACGAGCAGTACTTC
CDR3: CASSGGQGGAYEQYF

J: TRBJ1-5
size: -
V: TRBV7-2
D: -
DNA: TGTGCCAGCAGCACTCAAGGCGGTCAGCCCCAGCATTTT
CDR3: CASSTQGGQPQHF

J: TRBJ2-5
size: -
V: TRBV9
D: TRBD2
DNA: TGTGCCAGCAGCGTAGAGGGAGGGTGGGAGACCCAGTACTTC
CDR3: CASSVEGGWETQYF

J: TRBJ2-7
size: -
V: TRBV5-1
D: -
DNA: TGCGCCAGCAGCCGAATACAGGGTCCCTACGAGCAGTACTTC
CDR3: CASSRIQGPYEQYF

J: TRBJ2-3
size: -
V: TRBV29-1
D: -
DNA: TGCAGCGTTGACCCCAGGTCAGTTACTAGCACAGATACGCAGTATTTT
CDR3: CSVDPRSVTSTDTQYF

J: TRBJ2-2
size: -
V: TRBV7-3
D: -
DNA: TGTGCCAGCAGCTTAAACAGCCTCGCGAACACCGGGGAGCTGTTTTTT
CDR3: CASSLNSLANTGELFF

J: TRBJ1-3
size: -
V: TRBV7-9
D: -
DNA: TGTGCCAGCAGCAACCCTAGTCTCAGTTCTGGAAACACCATATATTTT
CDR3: CASSNPSLSSGNTIYF

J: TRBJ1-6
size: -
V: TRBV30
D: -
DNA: TGTGCCTGGACAATTGGAGGGGTGGGTTCACCCCTCCACTTT
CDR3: CAWTIGGVGSPLHF

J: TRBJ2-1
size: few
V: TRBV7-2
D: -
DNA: TGTGCCAGCAGCTTAGCGGAGAATGAGCAGTTCTTC
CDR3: CASSLAENEQFF

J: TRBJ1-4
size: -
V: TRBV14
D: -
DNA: TGTGCCAGCAGCCGACAGGTTTGGGAAAAACTGTTTTTT
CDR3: CASSRQVWEKLFF

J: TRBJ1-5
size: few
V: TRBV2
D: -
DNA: TGTGCCAGCAGTGAAGCACTGGGGACACAGCCCCAGCATTTT
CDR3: CASSEALGTQPQHF

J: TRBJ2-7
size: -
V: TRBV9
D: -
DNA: TGTGCCAGCAGCGTAGCGGCAGGGGTTCAGTACGAGCAGTACTTC
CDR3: CASSVAAGVQYEQYF

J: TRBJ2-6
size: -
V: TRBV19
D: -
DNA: TGTGCCAGTGACTCCGGGGCTGGGGCCAACGTCCTGACTTTC
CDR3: CASDSGAGANVLTF

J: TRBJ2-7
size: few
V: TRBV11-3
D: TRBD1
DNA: TGTGCCAGCAGCCCTCGACAGGGATCGTACGAGCAGTACTTC
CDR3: CASSPRQGSYEQYF

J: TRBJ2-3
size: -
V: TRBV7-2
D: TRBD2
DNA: TGTGCCAGCAGCTCCAATGCCGGCGGGGGAACAGATACGCAGTATTTT
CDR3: CASSSNAGGGTDTQYF

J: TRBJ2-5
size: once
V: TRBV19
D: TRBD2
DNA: TGTGCCAGTAGTCCCCGCCCCTCCTTACTAGCGGGGATCAAAGAGACCCAGTACTTC
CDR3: CASSPRPSLLAGIKETQYF

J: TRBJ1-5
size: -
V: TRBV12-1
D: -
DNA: TGTGCCAGCAGCCAACGACGGGGGGGCAAGGGCAATCAGCCCCAGCATTTT
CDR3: CASSQRRGGKGNQPQHF

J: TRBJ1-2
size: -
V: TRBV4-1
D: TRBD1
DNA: TGCGCCAGCAGCCATCCCGGGACAGGCGACTATGGCTACACCTTC
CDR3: CASSHPGTGDYGYTF

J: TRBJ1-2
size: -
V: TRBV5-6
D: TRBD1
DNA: TGTGCCAGCAGTCACTGGGACAGGGACTATGGCTACACCTTC
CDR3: CASSHWDRDYGYTF

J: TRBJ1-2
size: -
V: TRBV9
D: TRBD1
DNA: TGTGCCAGCAGCTCCAGTGGTCCGGGGACAGTCATCGGGTATGGCTACACCTTC
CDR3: CASSSSGPGTVIGYGYTF